The T cell receptor beta chain described here comes from a study of early T cells in non-severe SARS-CoV-2 infection. TCRdb reanalysed the 5' RACE reads using MiXCR and keeps one entry per CDR3 protein. The table lists over 45,000 distinct CDR3 sequences, around 6% of them singletons. This clonotype was counted many times. Antigen specificity is unknown. General observations from the study: VDJdb matching, biased toward anti-spike CD8 responses, missed private and CD4 specificities.

This TCR came from an adult who was a healthcare worker with PCR-confirmed SARS-CoV-2 infection or an uninfected control (not recorded which). The specimen was whole blood.

The CDR3 DNA reads as TGCGCCAGCAGCTGGGAGCAGGGCAGCAACAATGAGCAGTTCTTC. This sequence encodes CASSWEQGSNNEQFF. The genes are TRBV4-3 and TRBJ2-1, with D perhaps matching TRBD1 or TRBD2 (5 bases each). The CDR3 is made up of 15 amino acids. Germline V gene lookup returns CDR1 LGHNA and CDR2 YSLEER. V was pared by 5 bases and J by 5 bases, with 16 bases between.